This T cell receptor (beta chain) was documented in a study of identical twins. MiXCR, run by TCRdb on the 5' RACE reads, gives a single entry per CDR3 protein. The sample lists some 760,000 distinct CDR3 sequences; around a sixth were seen once. This clonotype was seen more than once but under ten times. The V and J ends lost 1 base and 11 bases respectively, with 9 bases between them. Germline lookup yields CDR1 SGHTA and CDR2 FQGNSA. This CDR3 has 13 amino acids. This sample also belongs to another study, concerning T cells expressing NK-cell markers. As that study records: Sequencing of TCR beta repertoires drew on sorted CD3+CD56+NKG2C+, CD3+CD56+NKG2C- and CD3+CD56-NKG2C+ T cells.

V and J are TRBV7-2 and TRBJ1-6; tentative D call: TRBD1 (5 bases). The TCR comes from a woman under 30 in good health. The specimen was PBMCs. CDR3 bases: TGTGCCAGCAGCTTAGTATCGGGGCCACCCCTCCACTTT. It translates to CASSLVSGPPLHF.